The rows below give T cell receptor beta chains drawn from one sample of a study of T cell responses to AZD1222 COVID-19 vaccine. Profiling relied on immunoSEQ multiplex PCR, and the TCRdb table lists in-frame clones only, not all of them. The table has 180,000 or so clones, around nine tenths seen once; the top ten hold about 1.9%. Sequencing was performed on peripheral blood, taken 28 days after the second AZD1222 dose. These receptors came from an adult who received the AZD1222 COVID-19 vaccine. Both conserved end residues are part of each CDR3. Fields, in order: D gene, V gene, CDR3 length, J gene, clone size, CDR3 DNA, CDR3 protein. D genes are given only for firm matches. Only part of the rows carry a size: once, few, many, or a class if the clone is expanded.

>TRBD1|TRBV19|15|TRBJ1-5|once
TGTGCCAGTAGCACAACAGGGGGCGCGGGTCAGCCCCAGCATTTT
CASSTTGGAGQPQHF
>-|TRBV28|10|TRBJ1-2|-
TGTGCCAGCAGTCGTTATGGCTACACCTTC
CASSRYGYTF
>TRBD2|TRBV7-9|17|TRBJ2-6|-
TGTGCCAGCAGTTATCCGGGACTAGCCTCTGGGGCCAACGTCCTGACTTTC
CASSYPGLASGANVLTF
>TRBD2|TRBV19|19|TRBJ2-4|-
TGTGCCAGTAGTATAAGGGCACTAGCGGGTGTCCTAGCCAAAAACATTCAGTACTTC
CASSIRALAGVLAKNIQYF
>-|TRBV5-1|13|TRBJ1-5|-
TGCGCCATCGATGACAGTTGCAATCAGCCCCAGCATTTT
CAIDDSCNQPQHF
>TRBD1|TRBV30|15|TRBJ1-5|once
TGTGCCTGGAGTGTTGGGGCAGGGGGCAGTCAGCCCCAGCATTTT
CAWSVGAGGSQPQHF
>-|TRBV4-1|13|TRBJ2-7|-
TGCGCCAGCAGCCAAGAGTCCGGGTACGAGCAGTACTTC
CASSQESGYEQYF
>-|TRBV2|14|TRBJ1-5|-
TGTGCCAGCACTGATCGGGGACGCAATCAGCCCCAGCATTTT
CASTDRGRNQPQHF
>-|TRBV9|13|TRBJ2-7|-
TGTGCCAGCAGCGTAGGGGAGTTCTACGAGCAGTACTTC
CASSVGEFYEQYF
>TRBD2|TRBV23-1|17|TRBJ2-3|-
TGCGCCAGCAGTCAATCGAAACTAGCGGCTAGCACAGATACGCAGTATTTT
CASSQSKLAASTDTQYF
>TRBD2|TRBV4-2|15|TRBJ2-5|-
TGTGCCAGCAGCCCGACTAGCGGGATGAGGGAGACCCAGTACTTC
CASSPTSGMRETQYF
>TRBD2|TRBV7-2|16|TRBJ2-3|-
TGTGCCAGCAGCGGACAGACTAGCGTTAGCACAGATACGCAGTATTTT
CASSGQTSVSTDTQYF
>TRBD1|TRBV14|13|TRBJ1-6|-
TGTGCCAGCAGCGACAGGGGTAATTCACCCCTCCACTTT
CASSDRGNSPLHF
>-|TRBV30|17|TRBJ2-7|-
TGTGCCTGGAGGGTAAGCCCCGGGACGGCTCCTGGCTACGAGCAGTACTTC
CAWRVSPGTAPGYEQYF
>TRBD1|TRBV6-5|14|TRBJ1-2|-
TGTGCCAGCAGTCAGACAGGGATCAACTATGGCTACACCTTC
CASSQTGINYGYTF
>TRBD2|TRBV4-1|14|TRBJ2-5|-
TGCGCCAGCAGCCGATTCACTAGCGGAGAGACCCAGTACTTC
CASSRFTSGETQYF
>TRBD1|TRBV19|14|TRBJ1-1|-
TGTGCCAGTAGATCCGGGACAGCGAACACTGAAGCTTTCTTT
CASRSGTANTEAFF
>-|TRBV24-1|15|TRBJ2-7|-
TGTGCCACCAGTGATTTGAATTCAGGTTATGACGAGCAGTACTTC
CATSDLNSGYDEQYF
>-|TRBV6-5|13|TRBJ2-7|-
TGTGCCAGCAAGGGAGGCAGTTCCTACGAGCAGTACTTC
CASKGGSSYEQYF
>TRBD1|TRBV5-1|14|TRBJ2-7|-
TGCGCCAGCAGCTTTACCGGACAGGGATACGAGCAGTACTTC
CASSFTGQGYEQYF
>-|TRBV3-1/TRBV3-2|13|TRBJ1-1|-
TGTGCCAGCAGCCAAGAGGGTACGGTCGCGGCTTTCTTT
CASSQEGTVAAFF
>TRBD1|TRBV5-1|17|TRBJ2-1|-
TGCGCCAGCAGCTTAGCCGACAGGGGGCTGTCCTACAATGAGCAGTTCTTC
CASSLADRGLSYNEQFF
>-|TRBV12-3/TRBV12-4|12|TRBJ1-1|-
TGTGCCAGCAGTTTACCACATATTGAAGCTTTCTTT
CASSLPHIEAFF
>TRBD1|TRBV11-2|18|TRBJ1-2|-
TGTGCCAGCAGCTTAGATTCCTTGAGACAGGGAATCAAGTATGGCTACACCTTC
CASSLDSLRQGIKYGYTF
>TRBD2|TRBV10-3|14|TRBJ2-7|-
TGTGCCATCAGGACTAGCGGGGTTGCTTACGAGCAGTACTTC
CAIRTSGVAYEQYF
>-|TRBV7-2|12|TRBJ1-6|-
TGTGCCAGCAGCTTAGTTCTATCACCCCTCCACTTT
CASSLVLSPLHF
>-|TRBV7-2|16|TRBJ1-6|-
TGTGCCAGCAGCTTAGGCGGGGGGCGAAGTAATTCACCCCTCCACTTT
CASSLGGGRSNSPLHF